This TCR beta chain was recorded in a study of blood T cell repertoires in COVID-19. Overall study: Sources were T cells, B-cell-depleted T cells, or PBMCs; the material itself was cDNA or gDNA.

V lost 1 base, J lost 8 bases, and 6 bases lay in between. This CDR3 region has 11 residues. The germline V gene encodes CDR1 SQVTM and CDR2 ANQGSEA. In the authors' workflow: Amplification of reference gene primers provided the estimated nucleated cell counts. Produced via immunoSEQ multiplex PCR; TCRdb's table is partial and in-frame only. V, J and clone size derive from that table, while D and trimming were established from the DNA sequence. The sample carries fewer than 300,000 clones, approximately 86% recorded once. The TCR sequence derives from a woman aged 18-35 years with acute or convalescent COVID-19. The specimen sequenced was peripheral blood. The rearrangement uses TRBV29-1 and TRBJ2-1; no definite D call. The CDR3 is CSVEGRDEQFF. The CDR3 bases are TGCAGCGTTGAAGGACGGGATGAGCAGTTCTTC.